What follows are 6 T cell receptor beta chains derived from one specimen sequenced in a study of blood T cells in healthy people across ages. The authors ran a second PCR of 7 to 11 cycles using a sample-barcoded 5' primer and a J-beta primer mix. TCRdb re-derived calls from the 5' RACE reads in MiXCR, one entry per CDR3 protein. The sample holds roughly 560,000 distinct CDR3 sequences, more than 20% seen once. These records were also assigned to another study, of T cells of mothers and their children.

The material sequenced was blood. The source of these receptors is a boy younger than 18 in good health.

The V gene is TRBV7-9, the J gene TRBJ1-2; 7 bases align to TRBD1. J gave up 8 bases and V 5 bases, and 8 bases lay outside the gene matches. CDR1 is SEHNR, CDR2 FQNEAQ, per germline (reference sequence). CDR3 length equals 13 residues. CDR3 residues: CASSKGTGEGYTF. In DNA form, the CDR3 reads TGTGCCAGCAGCAAAGGCACAGGGGAGGGCTACACCTTC. The entire variable domain, with the rest obtained from reference TRBV7-9 and TRBJ1-2, is as follows: DTGVSQNPRHKITKRGQNVTFRCDPISEHNRLYWYRQTLGQGPEFLTYFQNEAQLEKSRLLSDRFSAERPKGSFSTLEIQRTEQGDSAMYLCASSKGTGEGYTFGSGTRLTVV.

This clonotype showed up just a few times. The chain recombines TRBV6-2 or TRBV6-3 with TRBJ2-4; possible D gene TRBD2, 6 bases. V lost 5 bases and J lost 13, with 15 bases in between. The CDR3 covers 12 residues. Germline CDR1 is MNHEY and CDR2 is SVGEGT. The CDR3 nucleotides read TGTGCCAGCAGTGACAGTCCGGGAGACCAGTACTTC. Its translation: CASSDSPGDQYF.

The chain recombines TRBV9 with TRBJ2-5; D not resolved. Germline loops: CDR1 SGDLS, CDR2 YYNGEE. CDR3 length equals 15 residues. V shed 4 bases and J shed 2 bases, with 15 bases lying between them. CDR3 protein: CASSTGPFGQETQYF. CDR3 DNA: TGTGCCAGCAGCACTGGACCCTTTGGGCAAGAGACCCAGTACTTC. Supplemented by reference TRBV9 and TRBJ2-5, the full variable domain reads DSGVTQTPKHLITATGQRVTLRCSPRSGDLSVYWYQQSLDQGLQFLIQYYNGEERAKGNILERFSAQQFPDLHSELNLSSLELGDSALYFCASSTGPFGQETQYFGPGTRLLVL.

This clonotype was seen only a few times. The chain joins TRBV6-2 or TRBV6-3 to TRBJ2-3; possibly TRBD2 for D (6 bases). CDR1 is MNHEY and CDR2 is SVGEGT in the germline V gene. This CDR3 has 14 residues. V shed 6 bases and J shed 7 bases, with 17 bases lying between them. Here the CDR3 reads CASRLKVLAHTQYF. DNA for the CDR3: TGTGCCAGCAGACTCAAAGTACTAGCTCATACGCAGTATTTT.

The chain carries TRBV27 and TRBJ2-1, with D possibly matching TRBD1 (6 bases). The J call is uncertain, as TRBJ2-7 better fits the DNA end. CDR1 and CDR2 (germline): MNHEY, SMNVEV (reference sequence). This CDR3 spans 16 amino acids. Here the CDR3 reads CASSWRNRAQTYEQYF. CDR3 DNA sequence: TGTGCCAGCAGTTGGAGAAACAGGGCCCAAACCTACGAGCAGTACTTC.

The V gene is TRBV7-8, the J gene TRBJ2-7; the match to TRBD2 covers 7 bases. The CDR3 loop spans 14 amino acids. Germline V gene sequence: CDR1 SGHVS, CDR2 FQNEAQ. V shed 1 base, J shed 5 bases, and the junction held 5 bases outside the gene matches. The CDR3 loop is CASSLGGGLNEQYF. The CDR3 coding sequence is TGTGCCAGCAGCTTAGGGGGAGGGCTCAACGAGCAGTACTTC. Based on the CDR3 plus reference TRBV7-8 and TRBJ2-7, the full variable domain is GAGVSQSPRYKVAKRGQDVALRCDPISGHVSLFWYQQALGQGPEFLTYFQNEAQLDKSGLPSDRFFAERPEGSVSTLKIQRTQQEDSAVYLCASSLGGGLNEQYFGPGTRLTVT.